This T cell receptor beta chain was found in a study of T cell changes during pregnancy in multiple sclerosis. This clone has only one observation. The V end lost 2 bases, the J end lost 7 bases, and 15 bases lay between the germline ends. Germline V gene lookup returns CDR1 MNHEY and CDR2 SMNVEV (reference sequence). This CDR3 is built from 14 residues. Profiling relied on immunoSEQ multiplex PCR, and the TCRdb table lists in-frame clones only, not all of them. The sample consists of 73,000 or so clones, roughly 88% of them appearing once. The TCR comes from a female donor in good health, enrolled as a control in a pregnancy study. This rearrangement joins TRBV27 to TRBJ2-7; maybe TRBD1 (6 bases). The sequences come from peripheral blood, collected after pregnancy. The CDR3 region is CASSLGQGTREQYF. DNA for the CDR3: TGTGCCAGCAGTTTAGGGCAGGGGACGCGGGAGCAGTACTTC.